This T cell receptor (beta chain) stems from a study of blood T cells in healthy people across ages. A sample-barcoded 5' primer and a J-beta primer mix were used in a second PCR of roughly 6 to 12 cycles. Each cDNA was tagged by a template-switch adaptor containing 12 random nucleotides. TCRdb redid the calling of the 5' RACE reads with MiXCR, one entry per CDR3 protein. The sample holds hundreds of thousands of distinct CDR3 sequences, under 25% seen once. In the case of this clonotype: Its cognate antigen is unknown.

V lost 2 bases and J lost 8, with 9 bases in between. This CDR3 comprises 12 residues. Germline assignment: CDR1 MNHEY and CDR2 SMNVEV (reference sequence). Study findings and constraints: Older age went with lower TCR beta diversity per million T cells, in a roughly linear way.

The clonotype was recovered from a man aged 65-85 years in good health. The sample comprised blood. The chain uses TRBV27 and TRBJ1-1; D gene uncertain. The CDR3 nucleotides read TGTGCCAGCAGTTTAGGGGAGGGAGAAGCTTTCTTT. Translated: CASSLGEGEAFF.